The 18 T cell receptor beta chains presented below share a single source sample, sequenced in a study of blood T cell repertoires in COVID-19. Method: immunoSEQ multiplex PCR; TCRdb's copy keeps in-frame clones and lacks some. This table holds 250,000 or so clones, approximately 91% found once. Sample: peripheral blood. The receptors derive from an older woman with acute or convalescent COVID-19.

The chain has TRBV19 and TRBJ1-1, with 9 bases that match TRBD1. The CDR3 covers 14 residues. CDR1 and CDR2 (germline): LNHDA, SQIVND (reference sequence). With V trimmed by 2 bases and J by 4 bases, 2 bases remained unmatched. The CDR3 loop is CASSITGGFTEAFF. The CDR3 coding sequence is TGTGCCAGTAGTATAACAGGGGGCTTCACTGAAGCTTTCTTT.

The chain employs TRBV5-4 and TRBJ1-2; possibly TRBD1 for D (5 bases). Germline CDR1 SGHNT, CDR2 YYREEE (reference sequence). V was trimmed by 0 bases and J by 4 bases, leaving 10 bases between them. The CDR3 contains 14 residues. This chain's CDR3 is CASSLDGAAYGYTF. The CDR3 DNA reads as TGTGCCAGCAGCTTGGATGGGGCCGCCTATGGCTACACCTTC.

The V and J genes are TRBV19 and TRBJ1-2; D is uncertain. This CDR3 comprises 15 residues. Germline lookup yields CDR1 LNHDA and CDR2 SQIVND (reference sequence). V was cut by 6 bases and J by 3 bases, with 17 bases left in between. The CDR3 here is CASSAPGSSDYGYTF. The CDR3 nucleotides are TGTGCCAGTAGCGCGCCGGGGAGTTCGGACTATGGCTACACCTTC.

The rearrangement links TRBV6-2 or TRBV6-3 to TRBJ2-7; TRBD2 agrees at 7 bases. Germline V gene lookup returns CDR1 MNHEY and CDR2 SVGEGT. V shed 0 bases, J shed 3 bases, and the junction held 5 bases outside the gene matches. The CDR3 is 15 residues long. In DNA form, the CDR3 reads TGTGCCAGCAGTTACTCGGTCGGGGGGATCTACGAGCAGTACTTC. Translated: CASSYSVGGIYEQYF.

The rearrangement uses TRBV29-1 and TRBJ1-2, with 7 bases identical to TRBD1. With 8 bases clipped from V and 6 bases from J, the junction kept 9 bases outside the gene matches. The V gene's germline CDR1 is SQVTM and CDR2 ANQGSEA. The CDR3 is 12 amino acids. The CDR3 here is CSLRQGIHGYTF. The CDR3 DNA reads as TGCAGCTTACGACAGGGTATTCATGGCTACACCTTC.

The genes are TRBV7-7 and TRBJ2-2; D is possibly TRBD2 (5 bases). The germline V gene encodes CDR1 SSHAT and CDR2 FNYEAQ (reference sequence). The CDR3 is 15 residues long. V lost 5 bases, J lost 4 bases, and 14 bases lay in between. In DNA, the CDR3 is TGTGCCAGCAGCCCCGCGGGTAGGCGCACCGGGGAGCTGTTTTTT. Protein sequence: CASSPAGRRTGELFF.

The J gene is TRBJ2-7, the V gene TRBV28, with 10 positions matching TRBD2. Trimming cost V 1 base and J 12 bases; bases outside gene matches: 9. CDR3 length: 14 amino acids. CDR1 and CDR2 (germline): MDHEN, SYDVKM. The DNA for the CDR3 is TGTGCCAGCAGTTTATCGGGACTAGCGAATCGGTTGTACTTC. Translating it yields CASSLSGLANRLYF. Combining the CDR3 with reference TRBV28 and TRBJ2-7 gives the whole variable domain DVKVTQSSRYLVKRTGEKVFLECVQDMDHENMFWYRQDPGLGLRLIYFSYDVKMKEKGDIPEGYSVSREKKERFSLILESASTNQTSMYLCASSLSGLANRLYFGPGTRLTVT.

The chain recombines TRBV5-1 with TRBJ2-5, with 11 bases lining up with TRBD2. The CDR3 spans 16 residues. V lost 2 bases and J lost 5; bases outside the gene matches: 8. Per germline, CDR1 SGHRS and CDR2 YFSETQ. The CDR3 DNA follows: TGCGCCAGCAGCTTCTTACTAGCGGGAGTAGGGGAGACCCAGTACTTC. Protein product: CASSFLLAGVGETQYF.

The chain couples TRBV11-3 to TRBJ2-1; 10 bases agree with TRBD2. Germline V gene data show CDR1 as SGHNT and CDR2 as YENEEA. The V gene end was trimmed by 2 bases and the J gene end by 7 bases; junction bases not matched to a gene: 14. The CDR3 sequence is 18 residues long. The CDR3 nucleotides read TGTGCCAGCAGCTTATTTTCCCCTCTAGCGGGGGTCCGAAATGAGCAGTTCTTC. This sequence encodes CASSLFSPLAGVRNEQFF.

The chain recombines TRBV4-3 with TRBJ2-7; TRBD1 aligns across 11 bases. Trimming removed 4 bases from V and 4 bases from J; junction bases left unmatched: 15. CDR1 is LGHNA and CDR2 is YSLEER in the germline V gene. The CDR3 sequence is 18 residues long. Written as DNA, the CDR3 is TGCGCCAGCAGCCGAACTCTTAGTCCGGGACAGGGGGGGTACGAGCAGTACTTC. Its protein is CASSRTLSPGQGGYEQYF.

CDR3 in DNA: TGTGCCAGCAGTCCAGGCGTCCATGGCTACACCTTC. This sequence encodes CASSPGVHGYTF. The V and J genes are TRBV6-5 and TRBJ1-2; no reliable D call. Trimming stripped 5 bases from V and 6 bases from J, with 10 bases between. CDR1 is MNHEY and CDR2 is SVGAGI in the germline V gene. This CDR3 has 12 residues.

The J gene is TRBJ2-1, the V gene TRBV7-9; TRBD1 agrees at 9 bases. V gave up 2 bases and J gave up 6 bases; unmatched junction bases: 5. CDR3 length: 15 residues. CDR1 SEHNR and CDR2 FQNEAQ come from the germline V gene (reference sequence). The CDR3 spells CASSLIQGAINEQFF. DNA of the CDR3: TGTGCCAGCAGCTTAATACAGGGGGCCATCAATGAGCAGTTCTTC.

V and J are TRBV7-2 and TRBJ1-1; TRBD1 aligns across 7 bases. CDR3 length: 17 residues. The junction had 8 bases not matched to a gene; V was cut back by 1 base and J by 0 bases. The germline V gene encodes CDR1 SGHTA and CDR2 FQGNSA. The CDR3 is CASSLVARQGMNTEAFF. CDR3 DNA: TGTGCCAGCAGCTTAGTGGCCCGACAGGGCATGAACACTGAAGCTTTCTTT.

The chain has TRBV4-2 and TRBJ2-5; the match to TRBD2 covers 8 bases. The V gene's germline CDR1 is LGHNA and CDR2 YNFKEQ. The CDR3 runs 15 residues. V lost 1 base, J lost 0 bases, and 1 base stayed unmatched. The CDR3 DNA is TGTGCCAGCAGCCAAGGCGGGAGGTACCAAGAGACCCAGTACTTC. Protein: CASSQGGRYQETQYF.

Only one count was recorded for this clone. The chain couples TRBV11-2 to TRBJ2-5; possibly TRBD2 for D (7 bases). Per the germline V gene, CDR1 is SGHAT and CDR2 is FQNNGV. The length of the CDR3 is 15 residues. V lost 3 bases and J lost 4, with 15 bases in between. CDR3 region: CASSFGGGAGETQYF. The CDR3, as DNA: TGTGCCAGCAGCTTTGGTGGGGGGGCCGGAGAGACCCAGTACTTC.

This sequence joins TRBV5-1 and TRBJ1-3; 7 nucleotides align to TRBD1. This CDR3 contains 16 residues. Germline V CDR1 and CDR2: SGHRS, YFSETQ. V was clipped by 1 base and J by 0 bases; unmatched bases: 4. CDR3 nucleotides: TGCGCCAGCAGCTTGCCAACAGGGGCCTCTGGAAACACCATATATTTT. It specifies CASSLPTGASGNTIYF.

This sequence joins TRBV6-5 and TRBJ2-7, with TRBD1 identical over 9 bases. The J segment lost 6 bases and the V segment lost 2 bases, leaving 11 bases of the junction unmatched. Germline lookup yields CDR1 MNHEY and CDR2 SVGAGI. The CDR3 totals 16 residues. CDR3 protein: CASSYHSGTGNVEQYF. CDR3 coding DNA: TGTGCCAGCAGTTACCACAGCGGGACAGGGAACGTCGAGCAGTACTTC.

This clone turned up a few times. The gene calls are TRBV24-1 and TRBJ2-3, with 7 bases aligning to TRBD2. The CDR3 is made up of 17 amino acids. Germline-derived CDR1 and CDR2 are KGHDR and SFDVKD. J was trimmed by 5 bases and V by 3 bases; bases with no gene match: 13. This CDR3 is CATSDTTGWEGRDTQYF. The CDR3 coding sequence is TGTGCCACCAGTGATACCACGGGATGGGAGGGCCGAGATACGCAGTATTTT.